The present T cell receptor (beta chain) was sequenced within a study of control samples from healthy donors and cancer patients (dated by TCRdb to 2018 to 2020). The CDR3 contains 14 residues, cysteine and phenylalanine counted. Kept here is only the CDR3 DNA, which spans 42 bases and is read in frame from base 1. Trimming removed 5 bases from V and 2 bases from J; the gene matches leave 6 bases unexplained. The germline V gene sets CDR1 to SGHTA and CDR2 to FQGNSA. Libraries were prepared through the immunoSEQ multiplex PCR assay. TCRdb stores this immuneACCESS table with in-frame sequences only. Part of the clones is absent; in the studies checked, under half of the shortfall reflects unresolved V genes, and no reason is known for the rest. The sample records roughly 94,000 clones, approximately 84% of which are singletons. Around 40% of the sample is in the top ten clones. A note on this clone: Its antigen target is currently unknown. Per-base qualities were not stored, and no clone one base away is much larger.

Sample: PBMCs. The sequence is built from TRBV7-2 and TRBJ2-7, and 7 bases in between align with TRBD1. The source is a man in his 70s with lung cancer. The CDR3 reads CASSRSGQTYEQYF. The DNA reads as follows: TGTGCCAGCAGCCGCTCGGGACAGACCTACGAGCAGTACTTC.